The 26 T cell receptor beta chains given below trace back to one sample, sequenced in a study of a mutant IDH1 vaccine in newly diagnosed glioma. TCRdb's table, derived via immunoSEQ multiplex PCR, lists solely in-frame clones and lacks some. The sample includes 50,000 to 65,000 clones, over 75% of them seen just once. Time point described: week 11, during vaccination. All doses held 300 ug of mutant IDH1 20-mer peptide, with topical imiquimod. These receptors lack a known antigen. This material consisted of PBMCs, taken from a glioma patient whose treatment included an IDH1 peptide vaccine. The receptors stem from a man between 50 and 59 years old with glioma.

The V call is TRBV28, the J call TRBJ2-7, with D perhaps TRBD2 (5 bases). With 7 bases removed from V and 5 bases from J, the gap between germline ends came to 6 bases. There are 10 residues in the CDR3. Germline-derived CDR1 and CDR2 are MDHEN and SYDVKM. The chain's CDR3 is CASKADEQYF. For the CDR3, the DNA is TGTGCCAGCAAAGCGGACGAGCAGTACTTC.

V usage is TRBV5-1 and J usage is TRBJ2-3; D may correspond to TRBD1 or TRBD2 (6 bases each). Per germline, CDR1 SGHRS and CDR2 YFSETQ. The CDR3 sequence is 14 residues long. Trimming took off 3 bases at V and 7 bases at J, with 15 bases between the two ends. CDR3 DNA sequence: TGCGCCAGCAGCTGGGGGGCGAATCGAAATACGCAGTATTTT. It codes for CASSWGANRNTQYF.

This clone has only one observation. The chain combines TRBV28 with TRBJ2-2; the D is unclear. Germline CDR1 is MDHEN and CDR2 is SYDVKM. Trimming removed 1 base at V and 3 bases at J, with 15 bases between. The CDR3 is 17 residues long. The CDR3 coding sequence is TGTGCCAGCAGTTTATCGATCTCGGGCAGATACACCGGGGAGCTGTTTTTT. Translating gives CASSLSISGRYTGELFF.

CDR3 DNA: TGCAGTGCTAGTCGGGGTGACATTCAGTACTTC. Its translation is CSASRGDIQYF. This chain joins TRBV20-1 and TRBJ2-4, with D tentatively TRBD2 (5 bases). The CDR3 has 11 amino acids. CDR1 DFQATT and CDR2 SNEGSKA come from the germline V gene (reference sequence). With 3 bases removed from V and 8 bases from J, the gap between germline ends came to 8 bases.

The V and J genes are TRBV28 and TRBJ2-1; D is unclear. From germline, CDR1 is MDHEN and CDR2 SYDVKM. CDR3 length: 15 amino acids. Trimming took off 8 bases at V and 8 bases at J, with 22 bases between the two ends. CDR3 loop: CASLGQDRPGDEQFF. CDR3 nucleotides: TGTGCCAGCCTGGGTCAGGACCGTCCGGGCGATGAGCAGTTCTTC.

V and J are TRBV9 and TRBJ1-4; TRBD1 agrees at 8 bases. Germline values: CDR1 SGDLS, CDR2 YYNGEE. J was trimmed by 7 bases and V by 4 bases; bases with no gene match: 9. The CDR3 length is 15 residues. The CDR3 DNA reads as TGTGCCAGCAGCCCAAGACAGGGGCTCCGTGAAAAACTGTTTTTT. Protein product: CASSPRQGLREKLFF.

This chain uses TRBV4-2 with TRBJ2-1; 7 nucleotides align to TRBD2. CDR1 is LGHNA and CDR2 is YNFKEQ in the germline V gene. This CDR3 comprises 17 residues. V dropped 6 bases and J dropped 2; count of bases not matched to a gene: 13. Here the CDR3 reads CASSLASSGPTYNEQFF. The CDR3 region has the DNA TGTGCCAGCAGTCTCGCCTCTAGCGGCCCAACCTACAATGAGCAGTTCTTC.

The chain's CDR3 is CASSQGRWDSYNEQFF. The DNA for the CDR3 is TGTGCCAGCAGCCAAGGGCGGTGGGATTCCTACAATGAGCAGTTCTTC. The genes are TRBV4-2 and TRBJ2-1; D remains unclear. The CDR3 extends over 16 amino acids. Germline assignment: CDR1 LGHNA and CDR2 YNFKEQ. Trimming cost V 1 base and J 1 base, with 11 bases left between them.

The V gene is TRBV5-4, the J gene TRBJ1-5; the match to TRBD1 covers 7 bases. CDR3 size: 14 residues. Germline V gene lookup returns CDR1 SGHNT and CDR2 YYREEE (reference sequence). The J segment lost 4 bases and the V segment lost 2 bases, leaving 3 bases of the junction unmatched. CDR3 sequence reads: CASSFQGVNQPQHF. CDR3 sequence (DNA): TGTGCCAGCAGCTTTCAGGGGGTTAATCAGCCCCAGCATTTT.

The table lists this clone with a count of one. The rearrangement joins TRBV5-4 to TRBJ1-2, with D perhaps TRBD1 (5 bases). The germline V gene encodes CDR1 SGHNT and CDR2 YYREEE (reference sequence). This CDR3 has 15 amino acids. The V and J ends lost 2 bases and 5 bases respectively, with 16 bases between them. The CDR3 is CASSLGHLSGYGYTF. CDR3 DNA: TGTGCCAGCAGCTTAGGACACCTGTCGGGGTATGGCTACACCTTC.

The gene calls are TRBV2 and TRBJ1-1; no definite D call. V lost 7 bases and J 6 bases, leaving 18 bases between the germline ends. CDR3 length equals 14 residues. Germline V gene lookup returns CDR1 SNHLY and CDR2 FYNNEI. CDR3 protein: CASNYGDLRAEAFF. CDR3 sequence (DNA): TGTGCCAGCAATTACGGTGACTTGAGGGCTGAAGCTTTCTTT.

This chain links TRBV5-1 with TRBJ2-6, with TRBD1 as a possible D gene (6 bases). Germline V gene lookup returns CDR1 SGHRS and CDR2 YFSETQ. V lost 7 bases, J lost 2 bases, and 13 bases lay in between. The CDR3 consists of 15 residues. The CDR3 DNA reads TGCGCCAGCCACGATGCAGGGGCTGGGGCCAACGTCCTGACTTTC. It is translated as CASHDAGAGANVLTF.

This clone was seen only once. The V gene is TRBV4-1, the J gene TRBJ1-1, with 12 bases lining up with TRBD1. The V gene end was trimmed by 6 bases and the J gene end by 4 bases; junction bases not matched to a gene: 9. The CDR3 runs to 16 residues. CDR1 MGHRA and CDR2 YSYEKL come from the germline V gene. The DNA for the CDR3 is TGCGCCAGCAGTGCCCGGGACAGGGGGCTGAGCACTGAAGCTTTCTTT. Residues: CASSARDRGLSTEAFF.

CDR3 amino acids: CASSSPAGADEQYF. Written as DNA, the CDR3 is TGTGCCAGCAGCTCGCCGGCGGGCGCCGACGAGCAGTACTTC. The V call is TRBV5-8, the J call TRBJ2-7; possible D gene TRBD2, 5 bases. V gave up 3 bases and J gave up 5 bases, with 15 bases separating them. Germline V gene data show CDR1 as SGHTS and CDR2 as YDEGEE. This CDR3 region has 14 residues.

This clone was recorded once. This CDR3 reads CASSQVGDRVGKLFF. CDR3 bases: TGCGCCAGCAGCCAAGTCGGCGACAGGGTGGGGAAACTGTTTTTT. V is TRBV4-1 and J is TRBJ1-4; 7 bases are shared with TRBD1. This CDR3 spans 15 amino acids. With V trimmed by 1 base and J by 11 bases, 10 bases remained unmatched. Germline V gives CDR1 MGHRA, CDR2 YSYEKL.

This clone was seen only once. V gene TRBV4-1 combines with J gene TRBJ2-7; D is possibly TRBD1 (6 bases). Per germline, CDR1 MGHRA and CDR2 YSYEKL. The V gene lost 1 base and the J gene lost 5 bases, with 12 bases spanning the gap. The CDR3 loop spans 14 amino acids. CDR3: CASSQGGRGDEQYF. DNA of the CDR3: TGCGCCAGCAGCCAAGGAGGCAGGGGAGACGAGCAGTACTTC.

The chain carries TRBV7-3 and TRBJ1-6; weak D call: TRBD1 (6 bases). V lost 2 bases and J 10 bases, leaving 12 bases between the germline ends. Germline CDR1 reads SGHTA; CDR2 reads FQGTGA. The CDR3 extends over 14 amino acids. CDR3 loop: CASSLDRPPSPLHF. The CDR3 DNA sequence: TGTGCCAGCAGCTTAGACAGGCCACCCTCACCCCTCCACTTT.

The chain recombines TRBV2 with TRBJ2-2; TRBD2 is a possible D gene (5 bases). The germline V gene has CDR1 SNHLY and CDR2 FYNNEI. The CDR3 spans 15 residues. Trimming stripped 2 bases from V and 2 bases from J, with 9 bases between. CDR3 sequence: CASSERLANTGELFF. For the CDR3, the DNA is TGTGCCAGCAGTGAAAGGCTAGCAAACACCGGGGAGCTGTTTTTT.

The chain recombines TRBV5-1 with TRBJ1-1; 7 bases fit TRBD1. CDR3 size: 14 residues. The V segment lost 4 bases and the J segment 7 bases; nucleotides outside the gene matches: 10. Germline values: CDR1 SGHRS, CDR2 YFSETQ. The DNA of the CDR3 is TGCGCCAGCAGCCTACCTGACAGGGCCGGTGAAGCTTTCTTT. Its translation: CASSLPDRAGEAFF.

This clone showed up just once. The chain joins TRBV19 to TRBJ2-1; perhaps D is TRBD1 or TRBD2 (6 bases each). V was trimmed by 2 bases and J by 1 base, leaving 9 bases between them. The CDR3 sequence is 15 residues long. CDR1 is LNHDA and CDR2 is SQIVND in the germline V gene (reference sequence). CDR3 in amino acids: CASSIRGESYNEQFF. CDR3 coding DNA: TGTGCCAGTAGTATAAGGGGGGAGTCCTACAATGAGCAGTTCTTC.

The gene calls are TRBV19 and TRBJ1-6, with D tentatively TRBD1 (5 bases). The CDR3 loop spans 16 amino acids. V lost 7 bases and J lost 4, with 17 bases in between. Germline V lookup: CDR1 LNHDA, CDR2 SQIVND (reference sequence). The CDR3, as DNA: TGTGCCAGTACCCCTACGGGACTCCCTTATAATTCACCCCTCCACTTT. This encodes CASTPTGLPYNSPLHF.

The chain recombines TRBV23-1 with TRBJ1-5; D call uncertain. TRBV23-1 is marked as an open reading frame, function uncertain. V was cut by 1 base and J by 1 base, with 17 bases left in between. This CDR3 contains 18 residues. The CDR3 here is CASSQLELLTVSNQPQHF. In DNA, the CDR3 is TGCGCCAGCAGTCAATTAGAGTTGCTGACGGTGAGCAATCAGCCCCAGCATTTT.

Written as DNA, the CDR3 is TGTGCCAGCACCCGGGGATCCCACAATCAGCCCCAGCATTTT. Protein: CASTRGSHNQPQHF. The V gene is TRBV28, the J gene TRBJ1-5, with D unclear. This CDR3 spans 14 amino acids. CDR1 and CDR2 from the germline V gene are MDHEN and SYDVKM. V was cut by 7 bases and J by 3 bases, with 13 bases left in between.

The chain employs TRBV28 and TRBJ2-2; D unclear. CDR3 length: 16 amino acids. The V and J ends lost 7 bases and 5 bases respectively, with 20 bases between them. Germline V gene lookup returns CDR1 MDHEN and CDR2 SYDVKM. The CDR3 reads CASTSWKTMRTGELFF. For the CDR3, the DNA is TGTGCCAGCACTTCCTGGAAAACTATGAGGACCGGGGAGCTGTTTTTT. Variable domain in full (rest from reference TRBV28 and TRBJ2-2): DVKVTQSSRYLVKRTGEKVFLECVQDMDHENMFWYRQDPGLGLRLIYFSYDVKMKEKGDIPEGYSVSREKKERFSLILESASTNQTSMYLCASTSWKTMRTGELFFGEGSRLTVL.

The chain recombines TRBV10-3 with TRBJ1-2; D gene uncertain. From germline, CDR1 is ENHRY and CDR2 SYGVKD. V gave up 0 bases and J gave up 5 bases, with 13 bases separating them. The CDR3 has 15 amino acids. CDR3 residues: CAISESTQLSYGYTF. DNA of the CDR3: TGTGCCATCAGTGAGTCGACTCAGCTCTCTTATGGCTACACCTTC.

Note on this clone: Germline is not matched at one junction end, which may reflect a read error. In nucleotides, the CDR3 is TGTGCTAGCAGCCCCGGACCGAACTCTGGAAACACCATATATTTT. Translated: CASSPGPNSGNTIYF. This chain joins TRBV7-7 and TRBJ1-3; D call uncertain. This CDR3 is built from 15 residues. CDR1 is SSHAT, CDR2 FNYEAQ, per germline (reference sequence). Using reference TRBV7-7 and TRBJ1-3 for the parts outside the CDR3, the full variable domain is GAGVSQSPRYKVTKRGQDVTLRCDPISSHATLYWYQQALGQGPEFLTYFNYEAQPDKSGLPSDRFSAERPEGSISTLTIQRTEQRDSAMYRCASSPGPNSGNTIYFGEGSWLTVV.